Described below is a single T cell receptor beta chain sequence and its context. This clonotype was found a few times. Its antigen remains unidentified. No base quality information exists; no much larger clone differs at one position. Relative to germline, V is missing 4 bases and J is missing 4 bases, with 12 bases of the junction outside any gene match. The CDR3 runs 16 residues from the cysteine to the phenylalanine. Kept here is only the CDR3 DNA, which spans 48 bases and is read in frame from base 1. The germline V gene gives CDR1 as SGHVS and CDR2 as FQNEAQ. Donors were about 36 systemically healthy Caucasian individuals from Russia aged about 6 to 100 years. Each donor gave about 9.8 milliliters of peripheral blood, drawn into EDTA-treated Vacutainer tubes. Ficoll-Paque density-gradient centrifugation was used to isolate PBMCs, with at least 6 million per sample. Trizol reagent was used to extract total RNA from the PBMCs, yielding at least 5 micrograms per sample. The percentages of naive CD45RAhigh/CD27high T cells were determined by flow cytometry on a PBMC aliquot from every donor.

This sample stems from a study of blood T cells in healthy people across ages (dated by TCRdb to the mid-2010s). Turning to the overall study: In model experiments, template switching captured about one uniquely barcoded TCR beta cDNA molecule for every two T cells. Using deep sequencing normalized with unique cDNA molecular identifiers, the study measured how TCR beta repertoire diversity changes with age. Donors were grouped into four age groups: young (average roughly 15 years), middle-aged (around 39), aged (around 60) and long-lived (about 82). To avoid experimental bias, donors of different ages were distributed randomly across sequencing lanes. For two donors (one aged 18 to 30 and one aged 80 or older), the study analyzed two additional independent replicas of 1 million unique cDNA reads from the same blood draw.

The receptor library was made with 5' RACE. The sequencer was an Illumina HiSeq 2500. A second PCR of about 7 to 12 cycles was run with a J-beta primer mix and a sample-barcoded 5' primer. A unique molecular identifier was introduced onto each TCR beta cDNA molecule by a template-switch 5' adaptor carrying 12 random nucleotides. At least 2.5 million CDR3-containing paired-end reads were obtained from each sample. All of the RNA was converted into first-strand cDNA using the Mint cDNA synthesis kit, with a TRBC-specific oligonucleotide serving as the primer. After uracil-DNA glycosylase treatment, a first 18-cycle PCR used universal primers M1SS and BC2_uni_R on all cDNA. The paper's processing steps were these. Each sample was normalized by randomly selecting 1 million high-quality reads, each carrying a distinct molecular identifier. Reads with shared molecular identifiers were discarded instead of being binned into consensus sequences. MiTCR, set to a Q25 quality threshold and the strictest error-elimination algorithm, was used for CDR3 identification, clonotype clustering and error correction. A nonparametric unseen species model using Euler transformation provided a lower-bound estimate of total TCR beta diversity. The public sequencing data were trimmed at Q25 with fastp and processed into clonotypes with MiXCR by TCRdb, which kept only in-frame beta chains. Here each entry gathers all rows of one CDR3 protein and keeps the most common genes and DNA. The V and J calls, along with clone size, are taken from TCRdb and not from the paper's own processing. The sample table records over 600,000 distinct CDR3 sequences; more than 20% of these occur just once. Roughly 3.6% of the sample is in the top ten clones.

General findings and caveats noted by the study authors: Because profiling used bulk unsorted PBMCs, naive and antigen-experienced compartments could not be compared conclusively. As age increased, observed TCR beta diversity per million T cells dropped in a roughly linear way, and a significant reduction was already evident by age 40. Compared with the aged group, the long-lived group had more naive CD4+ T cells, fewer expanded clones and increased TCR diversity, a pattern suggesting age selection. The CMV infection status of donors was not known, potentially confounding age-related changes in expanded clonotypes. Estimates of total diversity based on one million sequenced T cells were considered lower bounds and underestimates. The percentage of naive T cells measured by flow cytometry correlated strongly with observed TCR beta diversity.

This chain joins TRBV7-8 to TRBJ2-5; TRBD1 lines up with 7 middle nucleotides. Sequenced sample: blood. The origin of this receptor is a man in his 70s in good health. The sequenced DNA is TGTGCCAGCAGCTCCCTGGGACAGACCGCGGGAGAGACCCAGTACTTC. Translated, this gives CASSSLGQTAGETQYF.